These 6 T cell receptor beta chains originate from one sample sequenced in a study of response to subunit inactivated influenza vaccine. TCRdb recomputed calls from the RT-PCR reads with MiXCR, one row per CDR3 protein. The profile shows about 520,000 distinct CDR3 sequences, 25% of them singletons. The sample here was CD4+ T cells sorted from PBMCs, taken approximately 5 days after vaccination. The source is a man over 45 who received an inactivated influenza vaccine.

This clonotype appeared a few times. The J gene is TRBJ2-3, the V gene TRBV9; D gene uncertain. Germline V lookup: CDR1 SGDLS, CDR2 YYNGEE. CDR3 length equals 14 residues. V lost 3 bases and J lost 4, with 12 bases in between. The DNA of the CDR3 is TGTGCCAGCAGCGCCGATCGGGCCTCAGATACGCAGTATTTT. Protein product: CASSADRASDTQYF.

This chain links TRBV25-1 with TRBJ2-7; possibly TRBD1 or TRBD2 for D (6 bases each). The CDR3 totals 12 residues. Germline V gene data show CDR1 as MGHDK and CDR2 as SYGVNS. With 11 bases removed from V and 0 bases from J, the gap between germline ends came to 11 bases. The CDR3 DNA is TGTGCCTCTGGGGGGCTCTCCTACGAGCAGTACTTC. It codes for CASGGLSYEQYF.

This clonotype was counted ten times or more. This chain joins TRBV3-1 and TRBJ2-2; D may match TRBD1 or TRBD2 (6 bases each). The CDR3 has 13 amino acids. The V gene's germline CDR1 is LGHDT and CDR2 YNNKEL (reference sequence). V lost 4 bases to trimming and J lost 8 bases, with 11 bases between them. Written as DNA, the CDR3 is TGTGCCAGCAGCCCCCGGGGGCCGGGGGAGCTGTTTTTT. Translated: CASSPRGPGELFF.

This clonotype was recorded a few times. The chain joins TRBV6-2 or TRBV6-3 to TRBJ2-5, with 13 bases lining up with TRBD2. Per the germline V gene, CDR1 is MNHEY and CDR2 is SVGEGT. V shed 5 bases and J 1 base; nucleotides not matched to a gene: 4. The CDR3 runs 16 residues. Here the CDR3 reads CASSMGLAGSQETQYF. DNA for the CDR3: TGTGCCAGCAGTATGGGACTAGCGGGGAGCCAAGAGACCCAGTACTTC.

V is TRBV6-2 or TRBV6-3 and J is TRBJ2-6; D unresolved. Trimming removed 5 bases at V and 0 bases at J, with 17 bases between. The CDR3 is made up of 18 amino acids. CDR1 is MNHEY, CDR2 SVGEGT, per germline. The CDR3 loop reads CASSKQTEIYSGANVLTF. The CDR3 region has the DNA TGTGCCAGCAGTAAACAAACGGAAATTTACTCTGGGGCCAACGTCCTGACTTTC.

This chain uses TRBV5-1 with TRBJ1-6; possible D gene TRBD1, 5 bases. Germline V CDR1 and CDR2: SGHRS, YFSETQ. The CDR3 length is 15 residues. Trimming cost V 0 bases and J 7 bases, with 11 bases left between them. CDR3 sequence reads: CASSLEGVSNSPLHF. The DNA for the CDR3 is TGCGCCAGCAGCTTGGAAGGGGTCTCGAATTCACCCCTCCACTTT. The whole variable domain, remainder taken from reference TRBV5-1 and TRBJ1-6, is KAGVTQTPRYLIKTRGQQVTLSCSPISGHRSVSWYQQTPGQGLQFLFEYFSETQRNKGNFPGRFSGRQFSNSRSEMNVSTLELGDSALYLCASSLEGVSNSPLHFGNGTRLTVT.